This T cell receptor (beta chain) was identified in a study of OX40 agonist ivuxolimab in advanced cancers. Study-wide results and caveats: Among the lowest peripheral clonal expansion occurred in 0.1-3.0 mg/kg partial responders.

Exclusion of a patient followed from autoimmune disease history or systemic immunosuppression. Patients had blood sampled at baseline and again on cycle 4 day 1 and cycle 7 day 1. Data came from immunoSEQ multiplex PCR; TCRdb stores just in-frame clones and leaves some out. Of approximately 50,000 clones listed, roughly nine tenths are singletons. The trim removed 1 base at V and 6 bases at J, leaving 7 bases unmatched. This CDR3 contains 16 residues. CDR1 is SGHAT and CDR2 is FQNNGV in the germline V gene. For this clone: Its antigen remains unknown.

V and J are TRBV11-2 and TRBJ1-4; 8 bases line up with TRBD1. The clonotype comes from an adult with an advanced solid tumor such as melanoma, head and neck, liver or kidney cancer. Source: CD4+ or CD8+ T cells sorted from blood, taken in a trial of the OX40 agonist ivuxolimab. This CDR3 reads CASSLVRTGRDEKLFF. CDR3 DNA: TGTGCCAGCAGCTTAGTTCGGACAGGGCGGGATGAAAAACTGTTTTTT.